The 31 T cell receptor beta chains listed next were all sequenced from one sample in a study of cytomegalovirus exposure and HLA in healthy donors. With 60 Vbeta and 13 Jbeta primers, the PCR was carried out. Data came from immunoSEQ multiplex PCR; TCRdb stores just in-frame clones and leaves some out. The sample yields about 150,000 clones, around 83% seen once. Sequences were obtained from PBMCs. The source is a woman between 18 and 29 years old in good health and CMV-seronegative.

The chain joins TRBV7-2 to TRBJ1-6; tentatively, D is TRBD1 (5 bases). The CDR3 is 16 residues long. From germline, CDR1 is SGHTA and CDR2 FQGNSA. V shed 1 base and J shed 8 bases, with 15 bases lying between them. CDR3 region: CASSLVVTGFYSPLHF. The CDR3 region has the DNA TGTGCCAGCAGCTTAGTGGTCACAGGTTTTTATTCACCCCTCCACTTT.

This chain joins TRBV11-2 and TRBJ2-7, with D perhaps TRBD1 (5 bases). The ends were cut back, 5 bases at V and 1 base at J, with 12 bases in the middle. The CDR3 covers 14 residues. The germline V gene has CDR1 SGHAT and CDR2 FQNNGV. In DNA form, the CDR3 reads TGTGCCAGCAGCGCTATAAGGGGATCCTACGAGCAGTACTTC. It specifies CASSAIRGSYEQYF. Full variable domain (remainder filled in from reference TRBV11-2 and TRBJ2-7): EAGVAQSPRYKIIEKRQSVAFWCNPISGHATLYWYQQILGQGPKLLIQFQNNGVVDDSQLPKDRFSAERLKGVDSTLKIQPAKLEDSAVYLCASSAIRGSYEQYFGPGTRLTVT.

The V gene is TRBV28, the J gene TRBJ1-5, with no clear D. Trimming stripped 2 bases from V and 0 bases from J, with 8 bases between. This CDR3 contains 15 residues. The germline gives CDR1 MDHEN, CDR2 SYDVKM. The CDR3 sequence is CASSLEENSNQPQHF. CDR3 nucleotide sequence: TGTGCCAGCAGTTTAGAAGAGAATAGCAATCAGCCCCAGCATTTT.

The chain couples TRBV27 to TRBJ2-7, with TRBD1 identical over 8 bases. Germline CDR1 and CDR2: MNHEY and SMNVEV (reference sequence). The CDR3 extends over 14 amino acids. V lost 10 bases and J lost 0; bases outside the gene matches: 8. The CDR3 reads CATPGGPSSYEQYF. The CDR3 DNA reads as TGTGCCACCCCAGGGGGCCCAAGCTCCTACGAGCAGTACTTC.

The V call is TRBV4-1, the J call TRBJ2-7, with 7 bases aligning to TRBD1. Germline trimming cut 0 bases from V and 5 bases from J; bases unmatched to any gene: 10. The length of the CDR3 is 16 residues. CDR1 is MGHRA and CDR2 is YSYEKL in the germline V gene. Here the CDR3 reads CASSQDPTGPVHEQYF. DNA of the CDR3: TGCGCCAGCAGCCAAGATCCGACAGGGCCGGTCCACGAGCAGTACTTC.

The gene calls are TRBV5-1 and TRBJ1-3; TRBD1 agrees at 9 bases. Germline V gives CDR1 SGHRS, CDR2 YFSETQ. The CDR3 consists of 17 residues. Trimming took 3 bases from V and 2 from J; bases not matched to a gene: 9. The CDR3 nucleotides are TGCGCCAGCAGCTCGGACAGGGGAACCATTCCTGGAAACACCATATATTTT. Amino acid sequence: CASSSDRGTIPGNTIYF.

This chain uses TRBV18 with TRBJ2-7; the match to TRBD2 covers 9 bases. Germline-derived CDR1 and CDR2 are KGHSH and LQKENI. The CDR3 loop spans 16 amino acids. V lost 1 base and J lost 2; bases outside the gene matches: 6. In DNA form, the CDR3 reads TGTGCCAGCTCACCACTAGGCGGGAGGGTGACCTACGAGCAGTACTTC. This translates into CASSPLGGRVTYEQYF.

The chain carries TRBV7-2 and TRBJ1-2; the match to TRBD1 covers 10 bases. After removal of 1 base from V and 7 bases from J, the junction contained 3 bases not matched to a gene. The CDR3 runs to 14 residues. Germline CDR1 reads SGHTA; CDR2 reads FQGNSA. The CDR3 is CASSLVGTGAGYTF. CDR3 bases: TGTGCCAGCAGCTTAGTGGGGACAGGGGCTGGCTACACCTTC.

The chain carries TRBV18 and TRBJ2-7; 10 bases fit TRBD2. This CDR3 has 15 amino acids. The germline CDR1 and CDR2 sequences are KGHSH and LQKENI. V gave up 4 bases and J gave up 5 bases; unmatched junction bases: 8. This chain's CDR3 is CASSRPGLAHHEQYF. DNA for the CDR3: TGTGCCAGCTCACGCCCGGGACTAGCGCACCACGAGCAGTACTTC.

The rearrangement joins TRBV10-1 to TRBJ1-2; 7 bases align to TRBD1. Germline CDR1 and CDR2: WNHNN and SYGVQD (reference sequence). The CDR3 runs to 13 residues. Trimming removed 4 bases from V and 3 bases from J; junction bases left unmatched: 2. CDR3 sequence (DNA): TGCGCCAGCAGTGCCGGACAGGACTATGGCTACACCTTC. Its protein is CASSAGQDYGYTF.

The chain recombines TRBV15 with TRBJ1-2, with unresolved D. Germline CDR1 LNHNV, CDR2 YYDKDF (reference sequence). The CDR3 sequence is 15 residues long. Between the trimmed V and J ends, which lost 1 base and 4 bases, there was a span of 13 bases. The CDR3 nucleotides are TGTGCCACCAGCAGAGGAATCGGCGGCGGCTATGGCTACACCTTC. It translates to CATSRGIGGGYGYTF.

The chain links TRBV9 to TRBJ2-2, with D tentatively TRBD2 (7 bases). Germline CDR1 SGDLS, CDR2 YYNGEE. The CDR3 has 17 amino acids. Trimming left V 4 bases short and J 6 bases short, with 22 bases between. CDR3 sequence: CASSRTGGLAEAGELFF. CDR3 bases: TGTGCCAGCAGCAGAACCGGGGGGCTAGCGGAAGCCGGGGAGCTGTTTTTT.

The V gene is TRBV27, the J gene TRBJ1-6; TRBD1 matches at 9 bases. V shed 3 bases and J 7 bases; nucleotides not matched to a gene: 1. The CDR3 sequence is 14 residues long. Germline V gene lookup returns CDR1 MNHEY and CDR2 SMNVEV (reference sequence). The CDR3 DNA reads TGTGCCAGCAGTTTCGGACAGGGGAATTCACCCCTCCACTTT. As protein: CASSFGQGNSPLHF.

This clone came up many times. This chain connects TRBV5-4 to TRBJ1-2; 10 nucleotides align to TRBD1. V was pared by 4 bases and J by 13 bases, with 13 bases of the junction left unmatched. Germline values: CDR1 SGHNT, CDR2 YYREEE (reference sequence). The CDR3 extends over 14 amino acids. The CDR3 spells CASSHPQGQGLVTF. The CDR3 DNA sequence: TGTGCCAGCAGCCATCCTCAGGGACAGGGGTTGGTCACCTTC.

This sequence joins TRBV6-1 and TRBJ2-1, with TRBD2 matching over 9 bases. Germline V gene lookup returns CDR1 MNHNS and CDR2 SASEGT. This CDR3 is 15 amino acids long. V shed 7 bases and J 2 bases; nucleotides not matched to a gene: 6. The CDR3 loop reads CASNPRLAAYNEQFF. For the CDR3, the DNA is TGTGCCAGCAACCCCAGACTAGCGGCCTACAATGAGCAGTTCTTC.

This chain links TRBV7-2 with TRBJ2-1; TRBD2 aligns across 9 bases. CDR1 is SGHTA, CDR2 FQGNSA, per germline. V gave up 1 base and J gave up 5 bases; unmatched junction bases: 0. CDR3 length: 14 amino acids. For the CDR3, the DNA is TGTGCCAGCAGCTTAGGCGGGAGGGACAATGAGCAGTTCTTC. Translation gives CASSLGGRDNEQFF.

Concerning this clone itself: One end of the junction varies from germline; a read error may be responsible. The chain employs TRBV7-7 and TRBJ2-1; D is ambiguous. The CDR3 is 16 residues long. Germline CDR1 reads SSHAT; CDR2 reads FNYEAQ (reference sequence). CDR3 nucleotides: TGTGCTAGCAGCCCAAGTGGCGGTAGCTCCTACAATGAGCAGTTCTTC. Protein: CASSPSGGSSYNEQFF.

This chain's CDR3 is CASSRGQARYEQYF. CDR3 sequence (DNA): TGTGCCAGCAGCAGAGGACAGGCCAGGTACGAGCAGTACTTC. The chain is built from TRBV7-2 and TRBJ2-7, with 7 bases aligning to TRBD1. The germline CDR1 and CDR2 sequences are SGHTA and FQGNSA. This CDR3 region has 14 residues. V lost 5 bases and J lost 4; bases outside the gene matches: 8.

About this clone: The junction shows a germline mismatch at one end, possibly a read error. This sequence joins TRBV7-9 and TRBJ2-1, with D unresolved. CDR3 length: 15 residues. Looked up from germline, CDR1 is SEHNR and CDR2 is FQNEAQ (reference sequence). The CDR3 sequence is CSSSPVDLLYNEQFF. CDR3 coding DNA: TGTTCCAGCAGCCCGGTCGACTTACTTTACAATGAGCAGTTCTTC.

The gene calls are TRBV9 and TRBJ2-1; D is possibly TRBD1 (6 bases). CDR3 length equals 13 residues. From germline, CDR1 is SGDLS and CDR2 YYNGEE. V was clipped by 1 base and J by 6 bases, with 8 bases between them. CDR3 nucleotide sequence: TGTGCCAGCAGCGTAACAGGGCTCAATGAGCAGTTCTTC. It translates to CASSVTGLNEQFF.

The chain couples TRBV4-1 to TRBJ2-3; possible D gene TRBD2, 7 bases. The CDR3 covers 15 residues. Germline V gene lookup returns CDR1 MGHRA and CDR2 YSYEKL. With 0 bases removed from V and 6 bases from J, the gap between germline ends came to 13 bases. DNA for the CDR3: TGCGCCAGCAGCCAAGATGGGGGGGGCAGGGATACGCAGTATTTT. It specifies CASSQDGGGRDTQYF.

The V gene is TRBV7-2, the J gene TRBJ2-5, with a weak D call TRBD2 (6 bases). Germline assignment: CDR1 SGHTA and CDR2 FQGNSA. Trimming cost V 5 bases and J 5 bases, with 15 bases left between them. This CDR3 contains 14 residues. The CDR3 bases are TGTGCCAGCAGCACGGGCTCTGGGGGGGAGACCCAGTACTTC. This codes for CASSTGSGGETQYF.

The chain couples TRBV9 to TRBJ1-6, with D unresolved. Looked up from germline, CDR1 is SGDLS and CDR2 is YYNGEE. Deletions cut 5 bases from V and 10 bases from J, with 16 bases between. This CDR3 region has 14 residues. CDR3 sequence: CASSPSGSTSPLHF. The CDR3 coding sequence is TGTGCCAGCAGTCCCTCTGGCAGTACCTCACCCCTCCACTTT.

The chain carries TRBV7-8 and TRBJ2-3, with 9 bases that match TRBD2. The CDR3 runs 15 residues. J was trimmed by 1 base and V by 3 bases; bases with no gene match: 2. Germline values: CDR1 SGHVS, CDR2 FQNEAQ. DNA of the CDR3: TGTGCCAGCAGCTTTTGGACTAGCGGCACAGATACGCAGTATTTT. Translating it yields CASSFWTSGTDTQYF. Variable domain in full (rest from reference TRBV7-8 and TRBJ2-3): GAGVSQSPRYKVAKRGQDVALRCDPISGHVSLFWYQQALGQGPEFLTYFQNEAQLDKSGLPSDRFFAERPEGSVSTLKIQRTQQEDSAVYLCASSFWTSGTDTQYFGPGTRLTVL.

The CDR3 protein is CASSFGGTGFLEQYF. The CDR3 DNA sequence: TGTGCCAGCAGTTTCGGGGGGACAGGGTTTCTCGAGCAGTACTTC. The chain recombines TRBV28 with TRBJ2-7, with 9 bases aligning to TRBD1. The CDR3 is 15 residues long. Trimming took 3 bases from V and 6 from J; bases not matched to a gene: 9. Germline V gene lookup returns CDR1 MDHEN and CDR2 SYDVKM.

The V and J genes are TRBV5-6 and TRBJ2-5; maybe TRBD1 (5 bases). The CDR3 loop spans 14 amino acids. From germline, CDR1 is SGHDT and CDR2 YYEEEE. Trimming left V 0 bases short and J 5 bases short, with 11 bases between. CDR3 in DNA: TGTGCCAGCAGCTTGGAGGGCAGGGCGGAGACCCAGTACTTC. It yields the protein CASSLEGRAETQYF.

This clone was counted a few times. Because it lacks the conserved phenylalanine or tryptophan at the end, this CDR3 is likely a read error. It is unclear where the CDR3 begins or ends on the DNA, so no DNA is shown, and the CDR3 is as TCRdb lists it. The V gene is TRBV5-6, the J gene TRBJ2-7; TRBD2, the D gene given by the table, was not confirmed from the DNA. CDR1 is SGHDT, CDR2 YYEEEE, per germline. The CDR3 is 12 residues long, ends included. This chain's CDR3 is CASSKTAGSSTL.

The genes are TRBV7-9 and TRBJ1-2, with D uncertain. The V gene lost 5 bases and the J gene lost 3 bases, with 13 bases spanning the gap. From germline, CDR1 is SEHNR and CDR2 FQNEAQ (reference sequence). The CDR3 has 14 residues. The CDR3 sequence is CASSPPGDYYGYTF. DNA of the CDR3: TGTGCCAGCAGCCCACCCGGCGACTACTATGGCTACACCTTC.

The chain carries TRBV6-5 and TRBJ2-7; D is uncertain. Germline CDR1 MNHEY, CDR2 SVGAGI. V gave up 8 bases and J gave up 5 bases, with 10 bases separating them. The CDR3 runs to 11 residues. CDR3: CASRKADEQYF. Written as DNA, the CDR3 is TGTGCCAGCCGTAAGGCGGACGAGCAGTACTTC.

The chain uses TRBV11-2 and TRBJ2-5; D not certain. V lost 2 bases to trimming and J lost 4 bases, with 14 bases between them. Germline values: CDR1 SGHAT, CDR2 FQNNGV. CDR3 length: 15 amino acids. CDR3 region: CASSLTRLLPETQYF. As DNA, the CDR3 is TGTGCCAGCAGCTTAACCCGATTACTACCAGAGACCCAGTACTTC.

The gene calls are TRBV4-1 and TRBJ2-7; 8 bases are shared with TRBD1. The germline CDR1 and CDR2 sequences are MGHRA and YSYEKL. Trimming cost V 2 bases and J 3 bases; bases outside gene matches: 3. The CDR3 consists of 14 residues. CDR3 sequence reads: CASSQPGQGYEQYF. The CDR3 DNA is TGCGCCAGCAGCCAACCCGGACAGGGCTACGAGCAGTACTTC.